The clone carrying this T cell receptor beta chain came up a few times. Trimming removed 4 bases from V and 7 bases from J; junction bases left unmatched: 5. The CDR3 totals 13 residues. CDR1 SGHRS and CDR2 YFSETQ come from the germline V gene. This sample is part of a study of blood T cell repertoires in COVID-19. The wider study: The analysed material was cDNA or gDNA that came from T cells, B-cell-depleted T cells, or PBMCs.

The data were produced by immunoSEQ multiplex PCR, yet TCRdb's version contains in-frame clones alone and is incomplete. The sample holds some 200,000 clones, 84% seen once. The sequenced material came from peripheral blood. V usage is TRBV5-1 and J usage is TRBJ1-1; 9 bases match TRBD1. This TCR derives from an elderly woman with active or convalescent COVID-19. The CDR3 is CASSAGTGSEAFF. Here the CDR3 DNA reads TGCGCCAGCAGCGCGGGGACAGGGAGTGAAGCTTTCTTT.